The 26 T cell receptor beta chains presented below share a single source sample, sequenced in a study of metastatic and nonmetastatic thyroid tumors (dated by TCRdb to 2020 to 2022). No treatment had been received by any patient before thyroid surgery. Receptors were amplified or captured by PCR. This sample was sequenced with an Illumina HiSeq 4000. The public sequencing data were trimmed at Q25 with fastp and processed into clonotypes with MiXCR by TCRdb, which kept only in-frame beta chains. The sample contains 65,000 to 70,000 clones, 12% to 15% of them found a single time. Approximately 7% of the sample rests with the top ten. Input material: blood. All receptors derive from a male donor with papillary thyroid cancer or a benign thyroid nodule (not recorded which). Some clones in this sample may be carry-over from other donors' samples.

This clone was counted ten times or more. This rearrangement joins TRBV29-1 to TRBJ1-1; 10 bases map to TRBD1. The CDR3 consists of 11 residues. V was pared by 7 bases and J by 7 bases, with 3 bases of the junction left unmatched. Germline V gene sequence: CDR1 SQVTM, CDR2 ANQGSEA. CDR3 bases: TGCAGCGGACAGGGGGCTGGTGAAGCTTTCTTT. Translated: CSGQGAGEAFF.

The sample holds many counts of this clone. This chain connects TRBV20-1 to TRBJ2-2; 10 bases line up with TRBD2. Germline assignment: CDR1 DFQATT and CDR2 SNEGSKA (reference sequence). Unmatched junction bases numbered 8, after V lost 6 bases and J lost 7 bases. CDR3 size: 14 residues. The CDR3 nucleotides read TGCAGTGCGAAGACTAGCGGGTCTGACGGGGAGCTGTTTTTT. It translates to CSAKTSGSDGELFF.

In the case of this clone: A much larger clonotype is one base distant, so this may be a read error. The chain carries TRBV27 and TRBJ1-4; D is unresolved. Germline V lookup: CDR1 MNHEY, CDR2 SMNVEV (reference sequence). The V gene lost 4 bases and the J gene lost 10 bases, with 16 bases spanning the gap. The CDR3 sequence is 14 residues long. The CDR3 DNA reads TGTGCCAGCAGTTCGCTCGAGACCTTCGGAAAACTGTTTTTT. It encodes CASSSLETFGKLFF.

V usage is TRBV10-3 and J usage is TRBJ2-1; perhaps TRBD2 as D (6 bases). The CDR3 runs to 15 residues. Trimming took 5 bases from V and 5 from J, leaving 16 bases between them. Looked up from germline, CDR1 is ENHRY and CDR2 is SYGVKD. The CDR3 protein is CAISPTTWGDNEQFF. Written as DNA, the CDR3 is TGTGCCATCAGTCCGACGACATGGGGGGACAATGAGCAGTTCTTC.

This clone has ten or more counts. The chain joins TRBV29-1 to TRBJ2-1, with 7 bases lining up with TRBD2. Per the germline V gene, CDR1 is SQVTM and CDR2 is ANQGSEA. Trimming cost V 6 bases and J 4 bases; bases outside gene matches: 12. The CDR3 spans 15 residues. This CDR3 reads CSVPDGGGPYNEQFF. CDR3 nucleotide sequence: TGCAGCGTCCCTGATGGGGGAGGGCCATACAATGAGCAGTTCTTC.

This clone was detected only a few times. A much larger clonotype is one base distant, so this may be a read error. Since no conserved phenylalanine or tryptophan closes the CDR3, a read error is the likely cause. V is TRBV5-4 and J is TRBJ1-1; 7 positions agree with TRBD1. Per germline, CDR1 SGHNT and CDR2 YYREEE (reference sequence). The CDR3 covers 14 residues. V trimming: 10 bases; J trimming: 1 base; junction bases outside the gene matches: 10. This CDR3 reads CAANTGQKNTEAFI. CDR3 DNA sequence: TGTGCCGCTAACACGGGACAGAAGAACACTGAAGCTTTCATT.

This clone has at least ten counts. This chain joins TRBV6-5 and TRBJ2-5; 13 bases are a match to TRBD2. Per the germline V gene, CDR1 is MNHEY and CDR2 is SVGAGI. V gave up 0 bases and J gave up 4 bases; unmatched junction bases: 2. The CDR3 loop spans 16 amino acids. CDR3 in amino acids: CASSYSGTSGAETQYF. The CDR3 DNA reads as TGTGCCAGCAGTTACTCGGGGACTAGCGGGGCAGAGACCCAGTACTTC.

This clone was observed at least ten times. Other DNA sequences within the sample encode an identical CDR3. The CDR3 here is CASSLAGTFSGNTIYF. The CDR3 nucleotides are TGTGCCAGCAGCTTAGCTGGTACTTTCTCTGGAAACACCATATATTTT. V gene TRBV7-8 combines with J gene TRBJ1-3; no reliable D call. The germline V and J ends were trimmed by 0 bases and 0 bases, with 9 bases remaining between them. CDR3 length: 16 amino acids. CDR1 is SGHVS and CDR2 is FQNEAQ in the germline V gene. Full variable domain (missing parts from reference TRBV7-8 and TRBJ1-3): GAGVSQSPRYKVAKRGQDVALRCDPISGHVSLFWYQQALGQGPEFLTYFQNEAQLDKSGLPSDRFFAERPEGSVSTLKIQRTQQEDSAVYLCASSLAGTFSGNTIYFGEGSWLTVV.

Of note for this clone: It may be a read error: a sequence one base away is much more abundant. J is TRBJ2-5 and V is TRBV28, with D perhaps TRBD1 or TRBD2 (5 bases each). Trimming removed 5 bases from V and 4 bases from J, with 20 bases in between. The CDR3 totals 16 residues. Germline V CDR1 and CDR2: MDHEN, SYDVKM. CDR3 amino acids: CASSLPGLSGRETQYF. The CDR3 DNA reads as TGTGCCAGCAGTCTGCCGGGCCTATCAGGGAGAGAGACCCAGTACTTC.

About this clone: A read error may explain this, as a much larger clone is one base away. This rearrangement joins TRBV18 to TRBJ2-3; D possibly corresponds to TRBD2 (5 bases). The CDR3 is made up of 14 amino acids. The V end lost 0 bases, the J end lost 4 bases, and 8 bases lay between the germline ends. Germline assignment: CDR1 KGHSH and CDR2 LQKENI. This chain's CDR3 is CASSPPSGSDTQYF. The CDR3 DNA reads TGTGCCAGCTCACCACCCTCGGGGTCAGATACGCAGTATTTT.

This rearrangement joins TRBV7-2 to TRBJ2-7; D perhaps matches TRBD1 (6 bases). Trimming stripped 4 bases from V and 4 bases from J, with 17 bases between. The germline gives CDR1 SGHTA, CDR2 FQGNSA. This CDR3 has 15 residues. CDR3 in DNA: TGTGCCAGCAGCTCCCGGACAGCTCCGACGTACGAGCAGTACTTC. It translates to CASSSRTAPTYEQYF. Full variable domain (missing parts from reference TRBV7-2 and TRBJ2-7): GAGVSQSPSNKVTEKGKDVELRCDPISGHTALYWYRQSLGQGLEFLIYFQGNSAPDKSGLPSDRFSAERTGGSVSTLTIQRTQQEDSAVYLCASSSRTAPTYEQYFGPGTRLTVT.

This clone has ten or more counts. The chain links TRBV2 to TRBJ2-3, with TRBD1 matching 7 bases. CDR1 and CDR2 from the germline V gene are SNHLY and FYNNEI. The V gene end was trimmed by 7 bases and the J gene end by 0 bases; junction bases not matched to a gene: 10. The CDR3 is made up of 16 amino acids. CDR3 nucleotide sequence: TGTGCCAGCATTCCCCTGGACAGGAGCAGCACAGATACGCAGTATTTT. It specifies CASIPLDRSSTDTQYF.

This clone was seen more than once but under ten times. The V call is TRBV19, the J call TRBJ2-7, with a weak D call TRBD1 (5 bases). CDR3 length equals 12 residues. Trimming shortened V by 5 bases and J by 10 bases, and 15 bases separated the two germline ends. Germline-derived CDR1 and CDR2 are LNHDA and SQIVND (reference sequence). CDR3 region: CASSVYQGDQYF. CDR3 bases: TGTGCCAGTAGTGTCTACCAGGGCGATCAGTACTTC.

This clone was observed many times. The genes are TRBV7-6 and TRBJ2-1; TRBD2 agrees at 10 bases. Germline CDR1 SGHVS, CDR2 FNYEAQ. Trimming took 2 bases from V and 9 from J; bases not matched to a gene: 13. CDR3 length: 17 amino acids. In nucleotides, the CDR3 is TGTGCCAGCAGCTTAAGGGTCGGACTAGCGGATTCGAGTGAGCAGTTCTTC. Its translation: CASSLRVGLADSSEQFF.

The chain has TRBV12-3 or TRBV12-4 and TRBJ1-1, with D unresolved. The V gene lost 3 bases and the J gene lost 6 bases, with 11 bases spanning the gap. The CDR3 runs 13 residues. Here the CDR3 DNA reads TGTGCCAGCAGTTTTAATCTTGCGTCTGAAGCTTTCTTT. Protein: CASSFNLASEAFF.

This clone was counted ten times or more. The chain is built from TRBV5-1 and TRBJ2-3; 10 bases map to TRBD2. Germline CDR1 and CDR2: SGHRS and YFSETQ. The CDR3 is 15 amino acids. The junction had 3 bases not matched to a gene; V was cut back by 2 bases and J by 3 bases. CDR3 nucleotides: TGCGCCAGCAGCTTAGGGACTAGCGAGACAGATACGCAGTATTTT. Residues: CASSLGTSETDTQYF.

This clone was recorded many times. V and J are TRBV6-2 or TRBV6-3 and TRBJ1-2; TRBD1 is a possible D gene (6 bases). CDR1 is MNHEY, CDR2 SVGEGT, per germline. The CDR3 sequence is 16 residues long. Trimming pared 2 bases from V and 2 bases from J, leaving 15 bases between. The CDR3 nucleotides read TGTGCCAGCAGTTACAACCCGGACAGATACAACTATGGCTACACCTTC. It yields the protein CASSYNPDRYNYGYTF.

Many counts were recorded for this clone. V is TRBV6-4 and J is TRBJ2-5; 12 nucleotides agree with TRBD2. CDR1 and CDR2 (germline): MRHNA, SNTAGT. The CDR3 covers 13 residues. CDR3 sequence: CAQTSGSLETQYF. As DNA, the CDR3 is TGTGCTCAGACTAGCGGGAGTTTGGAGACCCAGTACTTC.

This clone was counted ten times or more. This chain joins TRBV7-6 and TRBJ2-3; 9 bases align to TRBD1. The germline gives CDR1 SGHVS, CDR2 FNYEAQ. The CDR3 length is 16 residues. J was trimmed by 5 bases and V by 2 bases; bases with no gene match: 8. The CDR3 protein is CASSLSPGQGGDTQYF. CDR3 DNA: TGTGCCAGCAGCTTATCACCGGGACAGGGTGGAGATACGCAGTATTTT. Full variable domain (rest looked up from reference TRBV7-6 and TRBJ2-3): GAGVSQSPRYKVTKRGQDVALRCDPISGHVSLYWYRQALGQGPEFLTYFNYEAQQDKSGLPNDRFSAERPEGSISTLTIQRTEQRDSAMYRCASSLSPGQGGDTQYFGPGTRLTVL.

This chain uses TRBV5-1 with TRBJ2-5; 7 nucleotides agree with TRBD2. Matching the DNA end better, TRBJ2-7 makes the J call doubtful. The V gene's germline CDR1 is SGHRS and CDR2 YFSETQ. The length of the CDR3 is 14 residues. CDR3 sequence reads: CASSLELGEGEQYF. Written as DNA, the CDR3 is TGCGCCAGCAGCCTGGAGTTGGGGGAGGGCGAGCAGTACTTC.

The chain carries TRBV3-1 and TRBJ2-7; perhaps TRBD2 as D (6 bases). Per the germline V gene, CDR1 is LGHDT and CDR2 is YNNKEL (reference sequence). CDR3 length: 15 residues. With 7 bases removed from V and 9 bases from J, the gap between germline ends came to 25 bases. This CDR3 is CASTGSRATPNRQYF. CDR3 nucleotide sequence: TGTGCCAGCACCGGGAGTCGCGCCACCCCTAATAGGCAGTACTTC.

This clone was observed a few times. CDR3 bases: TGTGCCAGCAGCCAAGCGAGGAGCACAGATACGCAGTATTTT. Translated, it gives CASSQARSTDTQYF. The chain links TRBV3-1 to TRBJ2-3; D remains ambiguous. V lost 1 base to trimming and J lost 0 bases, with 5 bases between them. The CDR3 is made up of 14 amino acids. Germline V lookup: CDR1 LGHDT, CDR2 YNNKEL (reference sequence).

This clone was seen a few times. One end of the junction varies from germline; a read error may be responsible. This chain joins TRBV12-3 or TRBV12-4 and TRBJ2-5, with D uncertain. The length of the CDR3 is 13 residues. CDR3 in amino acids: CASSFVLQETHYF. CDR3 sequence (DNA): TGTGCCAGCAGTTTTGTACTGCAAGAGACCCATTACTTC.

This clone was counted at least ten times. This chain uses TRBV7-2 with TRBJ2-7, with no clear D. This CDR3 spans 11 amino acids. Germline V gene lookup returns CDR1 SGHTA and CDR2 FQGNSA. Trimming took 8 bases from V and 7 from J, leaving 12 bases between them. CDR3 coding DNA: TGTGCCAGCGCATTTACGGAGGAGCAGTACTTC. Translating gives CASAFTEEQYF. Filled out from reference TRBV7-2 and TRBJ2-7, the complete variable domain reads GAGVSQSPSNKVTEKGKDVELRCDPISGHTALYWYRQSLGQGLEFLIYFQGNSAPDKSGLPSDRFSAERTGGSVSTLTIQRTQQEDSAVYLCASAFTEEQYFGPGTRLTVT.

This clone was found many times. The chain uses TRBV5-5 and TRBJ1-4; D ambiguous. V lost 3 bases and J lost 2, with 8 bases in between. The CDR3 sequence is 14 residues long. From germline, CDR1 is SGHKS and CDR2 YYEKEE (reference sequence). Here the CDR3 reads CASSSRGTNEKLFF. The CDR3 DNA follows: TGTGCCAGCAGCTCCCGAGGTACTAATGAAAAACTGTTTTTT.

This clone was observed at least ten times. The chain couples TRBV18 to TRBJ2-7; 10 bases are a match to TRBD2. This CDR3 contains 14 residues. V lost 6 bases, J lost 5 bases, and 7 bases stayed unmatched. The germline V gene has CDR1 KGHSH and CDR2 LQKENI. This CDR3 is CASSPTGTSDEQYF. In DNA, the CDR3 is TGTGCCAGCTCGCCGACCGGGACTAGCGACGAGCAGTACTTC.